The clone carrying this TCR beta chain was counted a single time. It was with unique molecular identifiers that the TCRbeta library was prepared. One entry per CDR3 protein results from TCRdb running MiXCR on the PCR reads. Counted here are fewer than 700,000 distinct CDR3 sequences, 20% to 25% occurring once; the ten biggest clones make up roughly 15%. This record belongs to a study of T-cell reconstitution after alpha-beta-depleted transplantation in children. The CDR3 runs 19 residues. Germline values: CDR1 MNHEY, CDR2 SVGAGI. V dropped 0 bases and J dropped 3; count of bases not matched to a gene: 11.

The sample consisted of PBMCs, mostly from graft donor cells, taken 360 days after TCRalphabeta/CD19-depleted stem cell transplant. The sequence came from a boy under two years old who had a stem cell transplant for acute myeloid leukemia, so the T cells may come from the graft donor. The J gene is TRBJ1-1, the V gene TRBV6-5; 12 nucleotides agree with TRBD1. CDR3 residues: CASSYSKGTGGAGDTEAFF. CDR3 sequence (DNA): TGTGCCAGCAGTTACTCGAAGGGGACAGGGGGCGCGGGGGACACTGAAGCTTTCTTT.